The 26 T cell receptor beta chains listed next were all sequenced from one sample in a study of blood T cell repertoires in COVID-19. The table came from immunoSEQ multiplex PCR; TCRdb's copy has only in-frame clones and leaves some out. Among around 200,000 clones listed, more than 75% were seen once. The source material was peripheral blood. The source is a woman under 30 who had recovered from COVID-19.

J is TRBJ1-1 and V is TRBV7-9, with TRBD1 as a possible D gene (5 bases). Germline V gives CDR1 SEHNR, CDR2 FQNEAQ (reference sequence). This CDR3 has 15 amino acids. V lost 6 bases to trimming and J lost 10 bases, with 24 bases between them. DNA of the CDR3: TGTGCCAGCAGTCCTAGGGGCAGGACCGGCTTTGGAGCTTTCTTT. It encodes CASSPRGRTGFGAFF.

The J gene is TRBJ2-5, the V gene TRBV19; D may be TRBD2 (6 bases). Looked up from germline, CDR1 is LNHDA and CDR2 is SQIVND (reference sequence). The CDR3 consists of 13 residues. V gave up 4 bases and J gave up 6 bases, with 12 bases separating them. The DNA of the CDR3 is TGTGCCAGTAGTAACCGGGACTTAAAGACCCAGTACTTC. Residues: CASSNRDLKTQYF.

The V gene is TRBV30, the J gene TRBJ1-2, with 11 positions matching TRBD1. The V gene's germline CDR1 is GTSNPN and CDR2 SVGIG (reference sequence). J gave up 5 bases and V 3 bases, and 8 bases lay outside the gene matches. The CDR3 loop spans 15 amino acids. CDR3 residues: CAWRSRTGGRYGYTF. CDR3 DNA sequence: TGTGCCTGGAGATCACGGACAGGGGGCAGGTATGGCTACACCTTC.

The chain has TRBV18 and TRBJ1-2; D is uncertain. The CDR3 length is 15 residues. Trimming removed 2 bases at V and 2 bases at J, with 12 bases between. Germline-derived CDR1 and CDR2 are KGHSH and LQKENI. The CDR3 DNA reads TGTGCCAGCTCACCAGGGAGGGAGGGCAACTATGGCTACACCTTC. Residues: CASSPGREGNYGYTF.

V and J are TRBV15 and TRBJ2-2; 7 bases are a match to TRBD1. The CDR3 contains 15 residues. V gave up 4 bases and J gave up 4 bases; unmatched junction bases: 6. Germline CDR1 LNHNV, CDR2 YYDKDF (reference sequence). The CDR3 protein is CATSKDRSATGELFF. As DNA, the CDR3 is TGTGCCACCAGCAAGGACAGGTCGGCCACCGGGGAGCTGTTTTTT.

The V call is TRBV7-3, the J call TRBJ2-1, with unresolved D. Germline lookup yields CDR1 SGHTA and CDR2 FQGTGA. Trimming took off 5 bases at V and 5 bases at J, with 10 bases between the two ends. This CDR3 has 13 residues. CDR3 residues: CASSLDLNNEQFF. CDR3 nucleotide sequence: TGTGCCAGCAGCCTCGACTTGAACAATGAGCAGTTCTTC. The full variable domain, with the rest looked up from reference TRBV7-3 and TRBJ2-1, is GAGVSQTPSNKVTEKGKYVELRCDPISGHTALYWYRQSLGQGPEFLIYFQGTGAADDSGLPNDRFFAVRPEGSVSTLKIQRTERGDSAVYLCASSLDLNNEQFFGPGTRLTVL.

This chain uses TRBV27 with TRBJ2-7, with no clear D. Looked up from germline, CDR1 is MNHEY and CDR2 is SMNVEV (reference sequence). Trimming left V 2 bases short and J 4 bases short, with 9 bases between. The CDR3 sequence is 13 residues long. The CDR3 sequence: CASSLLQQYEQYF. Here the CDR3 DNA reads TGTGCCAGCAGTTTACTCCAACAGTACGAGCAGTACTTC.

This clone was counted a single time. DNA for the CDR3: TGCGCCAGCAGCCAAAACACCGCGAACACCGGGGAGCTGTTTTTT. Protein sequence: CASSQNTANTGELFF. This chain joins TRBV4-3 and TRBJ2-2; D gene uncertain. Germline V gene lookup returns CDR1 LGHNA and CDR2 YSLEER. CDR3 length: 15 residues. V dropped 2 bases and J dropped 0 bases, with 7 bases sitting between them.

In DNA form, the CDR3 reads TGTGCCAGCAGCGAGACAGGGCAAGTTCCCTATGGCTACACCTTC. The encoded protein is CASSETGQVPYGYTF. The chain uses TRBV9 and TRBJ1-2; TRBD1 aligns across 7 bases. J gave up 4 bases and V 3 bases, and 9 bases lay outside the gene matches. Germline CDR1 and CDR2: SGDLS and YYNGEE. The CDR3 has 15 residues.

The rearrangement uses TRBV10-2 and TRBJ2-5; 8 nucleotides match TRBD2. From germline, CDR1 is WSHSY and CDR2 SAAADI. The CDR3 has 15 amino acids. Unmatched junction bases numbered 6, after V lost 2 bases and J lost 4 bases. The DNA of the CDR3 is TGCGCCAGCAGTGAGGGGGGACTAGGGGTAGAGACCCAGTACTTC. Its protein is CASSEGGLGVETQYF.

This clone showed up just once. V and J are TRBV6-5 and TRBJ1-2; D not certain. The V end was cut by 2 bases, the J end by 8 bases, with 6 bases between. Germline V lookup: CDR1 MNHEY, CDR2 SVGAGI. This CDR3 contains 11 residues. CDR3 residues: CASSYGRGYTF. CDR3 DNA: TGTGCCAGCAGTTACGGTAGAGGCTACACCTTC.

This chain connects TRBV7-3 to TRBJ2-1; no firm D call. V was pared by 2 bases and J by 6 bases, with 8 bases between. In germline, CDR1 is SGHTA, CDR2 FQGTGA. CDR3 length equals 13 residues. CDR3 in amino acids: CASSLGGSNEQFF. The CDR3 DNA follows: TGTGCCAGCAGCTTAGGCGGATCCAATGAGCAGTTCTTC.

This chain links TRBV15 with TRBJ2-3; D call uncertain. Germline assignment: CDR1 LNHNV and CDR2 YYDKDF (reference sequence). The CDR3 covers 14 residues. The V and J ends lost 8 bases and 2 bases respectively, with 14 bases between them. CDR3 nucleotide sequence: TGTGCCACCCCGCCTTTTCCGGTCACAGATACGCAGTATTTT. Translated: CATPPFPVTDTQYF.

V and J are TRBV25-1 and TRBJ2-5; tentatively, D is TRBD2 (6 bases). This CDR3 is built from 17 residues. Germline-derived CDR1 and CDR2 are MGHDK and SYGVNS. With 5 bases removed from V and 0 bases from J, the gap between germline ends came to 19 bases. The CDR3 DNA reads TGTGCCAGCAGTAGACGAGGGATAGCGGATTACCAAGAGACCCAGTACTTC. Translating gives CASSRRGIADYQETQYF.

This chain joins TRBV4-3 and TRBJ1-1, with D uncertain. This CDR3 region has 13 residues. Trimming took 2 bases from V and 2 from J, leaving 6 bases between them. Germline V gene sequence: CDR1 LGHNA, CDR2 YSLEER. DNA for the CDR3: TGCGCCAGCAGCCAACTGCTAAACACTGAAGCTTTCTTT. This sequence encodes CASSQLLNTEAFF.

The rearrangement uses TRBV7-2 and TRBJ1-4, with a possible D match to TRBD1 (5 bases). The CDR3 is made up of 15 amino acids. The V end lost 3 bases, the J end lost 4 bases, and 12 bases lay between the germline ends. The germline V gene has CDR1 SGHTA and CDR2 FQGNSA. CDR3 coding DNA: TGTGCCAGCAGCTTTCAGGGCGCTGATAATGAAAAACTGTTTTTT. Protein product: CASSFQGADNEKLFF.

The genes are TRBV24-1 and TRBJ2-5; D gene unclear. The germline V and J ends were trimmed by 3 bases and 4 bases, with 5 bases remaining between them. Germline loops: CDR1 KGHDR, CDR2 SFDVKD. CDR3 size: 12 residues. CDR3 bases: TGTGCCACCAGTGATCCAGGAGAGACCCAGTACTTC. Its protein product is CATSDPGETQYF.

This clone was observed once. The chain links TRBV2 to TRBJ2-1, with D possibly matching TRBD1 (6 bases). The CDR3 length is 14 residues. Germline V lookup: CDR1 SNHLY, CDR2 FYNNEI. V was pared by 7 bases and J by 1 base, with 11 bases between. The chain's CDR3 is CASIRTDSYNEQFF. The CDR3, as DNA: TGTGCCAGCATTAGGACAGATTCCTACAATGAGCAGTTCTTC.

The chain links TRBV7-2 to TRBJ1-2, with D perhaps TRBD1 (5 bases). The V end lost 5 bases, the J end lost 0 bases, and 25 bases lay between the germline ends. The CDR3 loop spans 19 amino acids. CDR1 is SGHTA, CDR2 FQGNSA, per germline. Here the CDR3 reads CASSRKGAGTLTTNYGYTF. CDR3 DNA: TGTGCCAGCAGCCGGAAGGGTGCGGGGACCCTCACTACTAACTATGGCTACACCTTC. The full variable domain, completed using reference TRBV7-2 and TRBJ1-2, is GAGVSQSPSNKVTEKGKDVELRCDPISGHTALYWYRQSLGQGLEFLIYFQGNSAPDKSGLPSDRFSAERTGGSVSTLTIQRTQQEDSAVYLCASSRKGAGTLTTNYGYTFGSGTRLTVV.

This clone was seen a handful of times. The rearrangement links TRBV12-3 or TRBV12-4 to TRBJ1-1, with D maybe TRBD1 (5 bases). V lost 3 bases and J 8 bases, leaving 10 bases between the germline ends. The CDR3 runs to 12 residues. CDR3 region: CASSLRGGEAFF. CDR3 in DNA: TGTGCCAGCAGTTTGCGGGGCGGGGAAGCTTTCTTT.

In its sample, this clone was seen once. This rearrangement joins TRBV23-1 to TRBJ1-2, with TRBD1 identical over 9 bases. TRBV23-1 is assigned to the ORF class and has an uncertain function. The V gene end was trimmed by 3 bases and the J gene end by 10 bases; junction bases not matched to a gene: 9. The length of the CDR3 is 14 residues. CDR3 DNA: TGCGCCAGCAGTCATCTAGGACAGGGGAGGTTCTACACCTTC. This sequence encodes CASSHLGQGRFYTF.

The chain couples TRBV6-4 to TRBJ2-2, with 7 bases lining up with TRBD1. CDR3 size: 14 residues. J was trimmed by 6 bases and V by 6 bases; bases with no gene match: 7. CDR1 MRHNA and CDR2 SNTAGT come from the germline V gene. The CDR3, as DNA: TGTGCCAGCAGCGGACAGGAGTCTTCCGGGGAGCTGTTTTTT. Translated, it gives CASSGQESSGELFF.

V and J are TRBV14 and TRBJ2-3; a possible D gene is TRBD1 (5 bases). Germline loops: CDR1 SGHDN, CDR2 FVKESK. Trimming removed 1 base from V and 5 bases from J, with 7 bases in between. The CDR3 covers 13 residues. The CDR3 coding sequence is TGTGCCAGCAGCCAAGGGGGCGGAGATACGCAGTATTTT. Translation: CASSQGGGDTQYF. The full variable domain, rest sourced from reference TRBV14 and TRBJ2-3, is EAGVTQFPSHSVIEKGQTVTLRCDPISGHDNLYWYRRVMGKEIKFLLHFVKESKQDESGMPNNRFLAERTGGTYSTLKVQPAELEDSGVYFCASSQGGGDTQYFGPGTRLTVL.

This clone was detected once. The V gene is TRBV4-3, the J gene TRBJ1-2, with 9 nucleotides matching TRBD1. CDR1 LGHNA and CDR2 YSLEER come from the germline V gene. The CDR3 sequence is 17 residues long. V was clipped by 2 bases and J by 7 bases; unmatched bases: 14. In DNA form, the CDR3 reads TGCGCCAGCAGCCAATTCGCAATCACAGGGGGCGAAAGTGGCTACACCTTC. It yields the protein CASSQFAITGGESGYTF.

The chain carries TRBV10-3 and TRBJ2-5, with TRBD1 matching 9 bases. Germline CDR1 and CDR2: ENHRY and SYGVKD. V lost 6 bases, J lost 4 bases, and 3 bases stayed unmatched. The CDR3 is 13 amino acids. Here the CDR3 reads CAIRRQGGETQYF. CDR3 sequence (DNA): TGTGCCATCAGAAGACAGGGGGGAGAGACCCAGTACTTC.

This clone was counted only a few times. This chain joins TRBV9 and TRBJ2-3; tentatively, D is TRBD2 (7 bases). Trimming stripped 0 bases from V and 4 bases from J, with 9 bases between. CDR3 length: 14 residues. The germline CDR1 and CDR2 sequences are SGDLS and YYNGEE. As DNA, the CDR3 is TGTGCCAGCAGCGTAGCGGGGGGCGCAGATACGCAGTATTTT. Translating gives CASSVAGGADTQYF. The variable domain in full, with the rest retrieved from reference TRBV9 and TRBJ2-3, is DSGVTQTPKHLITATGQRVTLRCSPRSGDLSVYWYQQSLDQGLQFLIQYYNGEERAKGNILERFSAQQFPDLHSELNLSSLELGDSALYFCASSVAGGADTQYFGPGTRLTVL.